These 10 T cell receptor beta chains came from one sample sequenced in a study of regulatory T cells in long-lasting Graves disease. Construction of the TCR beta libraries employed iRepertoire HTBI primers in conjunction with Arm-PCR of CDR3 regions. TCRdb reprocessed the multiplex PCR reads via MiXCR and lists one record per CDR3 protein. The table has about half a million distinct CDR3 sequences, approximately 23% seen once. Sample time point: persistent/refractory GD, antithyroid drugs over 5 years with positive TRAb. PBMC RNA was the source of the TCR library. The sample in question was peripheral blood mononuclear cells (PBMCs), obtained when the disease was refractory, from a patient treated with antithyroid drugs. These receptors all come from a female donor with Graves disease.

This clonotype was observed many times. The V gene is TRBV20-1, the J gene TRBJ2-1, with a weak D call TRBD2 (6 bases). V dropped 4 bases and J dropped 7 bases, with 11 bases sitting between them. This CDR3 contains 12 residues. From germline, CDR1 is DFQATT and CDR2 SNEGSKA (reference sequence). CDR3 residues: CSANSGLNEQFF. CDR3 nucleotide sequence: TGCAGTGCTAATAGCGGCCTTAATGAGCAGTTCTTC.

This clonotype was recorded many times. The J gene is TRBJ2-5, the V gene TRBV11-2; D might be TRBD1 (5 bases). Germline V gene sequence: CDR1 SGHAT, CDR2 FQNNGV. The CDR3 covers 14 residues. With 1 base removed from V and 1 base from J, the gap between germline ends came to 7 bases. As DNA, the CDR3 is TGTGCCAGCAGCTTAGTGCAGGGCCAAGAGACCCAGTACTTC. Translating gives CASSLVQGQETQYF.

This clonotype was picked up a small number of times. The V gene is TRBV20-1, the J gene TRBJ1-4; TRBD1 agrees at 12 bases. With V trimmed by 6 bases and J by 7 bases, 6 bases remained unmatched. CDR1 DFQATT and CDR2 SNEGSKA come from the germline V gene (reference sequence). This CDR3 is 14 amino acids long. The CDR3 nucleotides are TGCAGTGCGGGGACAGGGGGCAGAGGTGAAAAACTGTTTTTT. Translating it yields CSAGTGGRGEKLFF.

This clonotype was found a few times. This chain connects TRBV12-3 or TRBV12-4 to TRBJ2-3; 14 bases line up with TRBD2. V trimming: 1 base; J trimming: 12 bases; junction bases outside the gene matches: 3. The CDR3 sequence is 14 residues long. DNA for the CDR3: TGTGCCAGCAGTTTAGGGACTAGCGGGGGGTCTCAGTATTTT. Amino acid sequence: CASSLGTSGGSQYF.

The V and J genes are TRBV30 and TRBJ1-2; 8 bases are a match to TRBD1. The CDR3 has 16 amino acids. Germline V lookup: CDR1 GTSNPN, CDR2 SVGIG (reference sequence). The V segment lost 2 bases and the J segment 4 bases; nucleotides outside the gene matches: 12. This CDR3 is CAWSTVGTGNFYGYTF. The CDR3 DNA sequence: TGTGCCTGGAGTACCGTCGGGACAGGAAACTTCTATGGCTACACCTTC.

This clonotype was counted a few times. The chain uses TRBV6-5 and TRBJ1-3; no reliable D call. Germline V CDR1 and CDR2: MNHEY, SVGAGI. With 0 bases removed from V and 0 bases from J, the gap between germline ends came to 9 bases. This CDR3 has 16 amino acids. CDR3 DNA sequence: TGTGCCAGCAGTTACTCGAAGTGGATCTCTGGAAACACCATATATTTT. Protein product: CASSYSKWISGNTIYF.

Ten or more counts support this clonotype. V usage is TRBV5-1 and J usage is TRBJ1-2; D remains unclear. V lost 4 bases and J lost 7, with 8 bases in between. From germline, CDR1 is SGHRS and CDR2 YFSETQ. The CDR3 contains 11 residues. DNA for the CDR3: TGCGCCAGCAGCGAAGATAGTGGCTACACCTTC. Protein: CASSEDSGYTF.

This clonotype was counted ten times or more. The chain couples TRBV28 to TRBJ1-6; 8 bases are shared with TRBD1. The CDR3 extends over 16 amino acids. Trimming took 6 bases from V and 0 from J; bases not matched to a gene: 4. Germline lookup yields CDR1 MDHEN and CDR2 SYDVKM. CDR3 sequence: CASRRGQGSYNSPLHF. The CDR3 DNA reads TGTGCCAGCAGACGCGGACAGGGCTCCTATAATTCACCCCTCCACTTT. Using reference TRBV28 and TRBJ1-6 for the parts outside the CDR3, the full variable domain is DVKVTQSSRYLVKRTGEKVFLECVQDMDHENMFWYRQDPGLGLRLIYFSYDVKMKEKGDIPEGYSVSREKKERFSLILESASTNQTSMYLCASRRGQGSYNSPLHFGNGTRLTVT.

In this sample, this clonotype turned up many times. The gene calls are TRBV11-3 and TRBJ2-5, with D unclear. CDR1 and CDR2 (germline): SGHNT, YENEEA. V was pared by 1 base and J by 5 bases, with 14 bases between. The CDR3 is 15 residues long. In DNA, the CDR3 is TGTGCCAGCAGCTTAGGAATGGCGGCGAGGGAGACCCAGTACTTC. Its translation: CASSLGMAARETQYF.

This clonotype was detected many times. The J gene is TRBJ1-5, the V gene TRBV9; no clear D gene. The CDR3 has 13 amino acids. V shed 4 bases and J shed 9 bases, with 14 bases lying between them. Germline assignment: CDR1 SGDLS and CDR2 YYNGEE. CDR3 protein: CASSNGSGAPQHF. The CDR3 DNA sequence: TGTGCCAGCAGCAACGGATCAGGCGCGCCCCAGCATTTT.